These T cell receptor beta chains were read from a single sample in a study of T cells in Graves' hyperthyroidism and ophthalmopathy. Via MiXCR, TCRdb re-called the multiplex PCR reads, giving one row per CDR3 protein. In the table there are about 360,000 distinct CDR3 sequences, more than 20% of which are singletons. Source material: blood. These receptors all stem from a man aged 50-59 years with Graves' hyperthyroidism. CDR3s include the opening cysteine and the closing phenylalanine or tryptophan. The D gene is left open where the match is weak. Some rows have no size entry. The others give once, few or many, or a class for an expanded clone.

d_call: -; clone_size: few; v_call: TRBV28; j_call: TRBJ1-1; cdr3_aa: CASSLVQGMNTEAFF; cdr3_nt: TGTGCCAGCAGTTTGGTCCAGGGGATGAACACTGAAGCTTTCTTT
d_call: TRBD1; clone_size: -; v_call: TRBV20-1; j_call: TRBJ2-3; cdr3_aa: CSARVQSGTDTQYF; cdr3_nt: TGCAGTGCTAGAGTTCAATCTGGGACAGACACGCAGTATTTT
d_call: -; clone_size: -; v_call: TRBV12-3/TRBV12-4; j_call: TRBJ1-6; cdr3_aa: CASSLAMASSYNSPLHF; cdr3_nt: TGTGCCAGCAGTTTAGCTATGGCTAGCTCCTATAATTCACCCCTCCACTTT
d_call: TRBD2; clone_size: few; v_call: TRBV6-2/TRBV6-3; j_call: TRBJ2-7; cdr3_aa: CASSHGGSGASVLEQYF; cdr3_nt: TGTGCCAGCAGTCATGGTGGTAGCGGGGCTTCGGTACTCGAGCAGTACTTC
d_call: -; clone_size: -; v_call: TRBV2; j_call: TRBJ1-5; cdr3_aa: CASSGVWDASNQPQHF; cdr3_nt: TGTGCCAGCTCAGGTGTGTGGGACGCAAGCAATCAGCCCCAGCATTTT
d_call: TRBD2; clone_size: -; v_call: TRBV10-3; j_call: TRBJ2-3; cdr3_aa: CAIRGTSGPGDTQYF; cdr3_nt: TGTGCCATCAGGGGGACTAGCGGGCCCGGGGATACGCAGTATTTT
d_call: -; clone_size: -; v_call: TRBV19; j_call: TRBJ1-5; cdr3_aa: CASSFRGRDQPQHF; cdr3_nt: TGTGCCAGTTCGTTTCGGGGGCGGGATCAGCCCCAGCATTTT
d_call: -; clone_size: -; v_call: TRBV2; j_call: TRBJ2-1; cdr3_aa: CASSEPGEQFF; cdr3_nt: TGTGCCAGCAGTGAACCGGGGGAGCAGTTCTTC
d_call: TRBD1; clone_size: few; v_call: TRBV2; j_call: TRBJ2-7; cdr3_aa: CASRAGTGKTYEQYF; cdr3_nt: TGTGCCAGCAGGGCGGGGACAGGGAAGACCTACGAGCAGTACTTC
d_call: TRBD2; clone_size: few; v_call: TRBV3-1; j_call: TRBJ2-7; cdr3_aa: CASSPLSGIGYEQYF; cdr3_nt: TGTGCCAGCAGCCCTCTTAGCGGGATAGGGTACGAGCAGTACTTC
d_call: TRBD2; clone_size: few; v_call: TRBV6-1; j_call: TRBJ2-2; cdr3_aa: CASSEVGTSGLTGELFF; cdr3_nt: TGTGCCAGCAGTGAAGTGGGAACTAGCGGCCTCACCGGGGAGCTGTTTTTT
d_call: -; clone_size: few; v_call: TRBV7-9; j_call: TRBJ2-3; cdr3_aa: CAIDLGLTATDTQYF; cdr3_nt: TGTGCCATCGACCTTGGACTGACCGCCACAGATACGCAGTATTTT
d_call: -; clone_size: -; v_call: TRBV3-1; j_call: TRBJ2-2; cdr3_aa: CASSESGELFF; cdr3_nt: TGTGCCAGCAGCGAAAGCGGGGAGCTGTTTTTT
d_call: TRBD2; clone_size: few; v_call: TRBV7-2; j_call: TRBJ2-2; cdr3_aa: CASSRHSGSTGELFF; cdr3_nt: TGTGCCAGCAGCAGACATAGCGGGAGCACCGGGGAGCTGTTTTTT
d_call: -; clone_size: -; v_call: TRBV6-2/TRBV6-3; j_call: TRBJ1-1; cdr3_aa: CASIGQNGAEAFF; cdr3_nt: TGTGCCAGCATTGGACAGAATGGGGCTGAAGCTTTCTTT
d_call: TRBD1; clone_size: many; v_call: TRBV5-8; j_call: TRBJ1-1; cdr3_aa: CASSRRGRLNTEAFF; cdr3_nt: TGTGCCAGCAGCCGCAGGGGGCGCCTGAACACTGAAGCTTTCTTT
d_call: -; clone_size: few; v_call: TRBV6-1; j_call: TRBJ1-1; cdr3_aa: CASGPSRGTEAFF; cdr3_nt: TGTGCCAGCGGCCCATCCAGAGGCACTGAAGCTTTCTTT
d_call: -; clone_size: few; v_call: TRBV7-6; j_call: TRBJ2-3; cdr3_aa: CASSTPDSDTQYF; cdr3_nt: TGTGCCAGCAGTACCCCTGACTCAGATACGCAGTATTTT
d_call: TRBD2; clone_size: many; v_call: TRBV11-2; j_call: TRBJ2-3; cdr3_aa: CASSLRLAESTDTQYF; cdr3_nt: TGTGCCAGCAGCTTACGGCTAGCGGAGAGCACAGATACGCAGTATTTT
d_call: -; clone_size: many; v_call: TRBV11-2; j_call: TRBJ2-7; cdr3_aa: CASSLGAGSYEQYF; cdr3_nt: TGTGCCAGCAGCTTGGGGGCGGGTTCCTACGAGCAGTACTTC
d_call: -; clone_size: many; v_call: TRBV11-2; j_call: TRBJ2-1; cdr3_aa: CASSFGNEQFF; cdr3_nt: TGTGCCAGCAGCTTTGGAAATGAGCAGTTCTTC
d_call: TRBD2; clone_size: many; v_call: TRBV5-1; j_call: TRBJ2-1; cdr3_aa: CASSSQTSGVYNEQFF; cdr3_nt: TGCGCCAGCAGCTCCCAGACTAGCGGGGTTTACAATGAGCAGTTCTTC
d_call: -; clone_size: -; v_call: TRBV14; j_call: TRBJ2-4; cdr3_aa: CASSQDLSGAKKNIQYF; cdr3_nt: TGTGCCAGCAGCCAAGATCTATCGGGCGCCAAAAAAAACATTCAGTACTTC
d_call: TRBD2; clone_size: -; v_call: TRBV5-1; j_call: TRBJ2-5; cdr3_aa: CASSQTAGEFETQYF; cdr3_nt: TGCGCCAGCAGTCAGACAGCGGGAGAGTTCGAGACCCAGTACTTC
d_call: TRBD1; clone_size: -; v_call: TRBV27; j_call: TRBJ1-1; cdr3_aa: CASSRKDRVGTGEAFF; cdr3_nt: TGTGCCAGCAGTCGCAAGGACAGGGTCGGAACTGGGGAAGCTTTCTTT
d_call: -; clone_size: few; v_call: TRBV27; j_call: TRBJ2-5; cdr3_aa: CASSLLVAGREETQYF; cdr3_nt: TGTGCCAGCAGTTTATTGGTGGCGGGACGGGAAGAGACCCAGTACTTC
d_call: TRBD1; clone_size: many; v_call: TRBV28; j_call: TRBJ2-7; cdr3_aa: CASSPLGDRDAYEQYF; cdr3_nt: TGTGCCAGCAGTCCACTTGGGGACAGGGATGCCTACGAGCAGTACTTC
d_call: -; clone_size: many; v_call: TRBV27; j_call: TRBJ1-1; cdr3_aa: CASSFRQGGGTEAFF; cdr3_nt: TGTGCCAGCAGTTTCAGGCAGGGCGGGGGCACTGAAGCTTTCTTT
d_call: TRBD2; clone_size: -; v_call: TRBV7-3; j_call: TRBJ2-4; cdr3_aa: CASSLSGGTAKNIQYF; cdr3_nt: TGTGCCAGCAGCTTATCGGGGGGGACGGCCAAAAACATTCAGTACTTC
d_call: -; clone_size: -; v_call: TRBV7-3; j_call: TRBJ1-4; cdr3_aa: CASSQIRANEKLFF; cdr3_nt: TGTGCCAGCAGCCAGATTAGGGCTAATGAAAAACTGTTTTTT
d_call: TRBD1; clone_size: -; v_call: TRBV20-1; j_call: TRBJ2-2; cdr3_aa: CSAKTGGTGELFF; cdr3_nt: TGCAGTGCCAAAACAGGGGGCACCGGGGAGCTGTTTTTT
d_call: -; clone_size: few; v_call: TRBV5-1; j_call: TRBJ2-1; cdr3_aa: CASSLVEDNEQFF; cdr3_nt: TGCGCCAGCAGCTTGGTAGAGGACAATGAGCAGTTCTTC
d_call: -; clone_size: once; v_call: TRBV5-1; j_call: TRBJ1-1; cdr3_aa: CASSPSWQANTEAFF; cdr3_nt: TGCGCCAGCAGCCCCTCATGGCAGGCGAACACTGAAGCTTTCTTT
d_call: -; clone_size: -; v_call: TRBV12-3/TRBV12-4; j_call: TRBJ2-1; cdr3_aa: CASSLARRVNEQFF; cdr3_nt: TGTGCCAGCAGTTTAGCGCGGAGGGTCAATGAGCAGTTCTTC
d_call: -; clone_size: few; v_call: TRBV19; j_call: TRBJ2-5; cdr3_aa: CASSIVPRGETQYF; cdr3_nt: TGTGCCAGTAGTATTGTACCCAGGGGAGAGACCCAGTACTTC
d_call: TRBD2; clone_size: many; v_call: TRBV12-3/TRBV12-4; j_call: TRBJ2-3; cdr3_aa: CASSPPGLAGPTDTQYF; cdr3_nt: TGTGCCAGCAGTCCCCCGGGACTAGCGGGACCCACAGATACGCAGTATTTT
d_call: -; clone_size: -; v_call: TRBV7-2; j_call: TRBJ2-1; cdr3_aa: CASSFLVGRAYNEQFF; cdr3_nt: TGTGCCAGCAGCTTTTTGGTTGGCAGGGCCTACAATGAGCAGTTCTTC
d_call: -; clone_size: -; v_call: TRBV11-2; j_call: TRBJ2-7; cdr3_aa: CASSQEARSLYEQYF; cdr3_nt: TGCGCCAGCAGCCAAGAGGCTCGAAGCCTCTACGAGCAGTACTTC
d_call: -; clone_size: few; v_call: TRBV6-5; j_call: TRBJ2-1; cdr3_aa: CASSYDSQGNEQFF; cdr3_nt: TGTGCCAGCAGTTACGACTCTCAGGGGAATGAGCAGTTCTTC
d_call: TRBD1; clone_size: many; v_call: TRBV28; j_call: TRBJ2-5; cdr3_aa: CASSWHRGGETQYF; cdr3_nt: TGTGCCAGCAGTTGGCACAGGGGCGGGGAGACCCAGTACTTC
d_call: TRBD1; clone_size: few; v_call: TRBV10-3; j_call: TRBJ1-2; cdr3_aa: CAISDGTAYGYTF; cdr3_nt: TGTGCCATCAGTGACGGGACAGCTTATGGCTACACCTTC
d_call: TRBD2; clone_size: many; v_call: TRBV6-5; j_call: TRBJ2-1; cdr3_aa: CASSYATSGRAGYNEQFF; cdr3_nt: TGTGCCAGCAGTTACGCGACTAGCGGGAGGGCGGGATACAATGAGCAGTTCTTC
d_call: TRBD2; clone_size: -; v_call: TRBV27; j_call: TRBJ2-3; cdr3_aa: CASSSRLAGFSTDTQYF; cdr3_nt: TGTGCCAGCAGTTCCAGACTAGCGGGGTTTAGCACAGATACGCAGTATTTT
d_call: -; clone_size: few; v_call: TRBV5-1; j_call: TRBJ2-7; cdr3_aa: CASSNRDTLSYEQYF; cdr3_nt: TGCGCCAGCAGCAACCGGGACACCCTCTCCTACGAGCAGTACTTC
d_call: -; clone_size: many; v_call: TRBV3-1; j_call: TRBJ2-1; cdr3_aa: CASSQGGGANEQFF; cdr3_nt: TGTGCCAGCAGCCAAGGAGGGGGGGCCAATGAGCAGTTCTTC
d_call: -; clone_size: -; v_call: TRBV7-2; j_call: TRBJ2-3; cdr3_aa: CASSPYRADTQYF; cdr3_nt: TGTGCCAGCAGCCCGTACAGAGCAGATACGCAGTATTTT
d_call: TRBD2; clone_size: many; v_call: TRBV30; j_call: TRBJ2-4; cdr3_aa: CAWSFPPGLAGTLAKNIQYF; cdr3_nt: TGTGCCTGGAGTTTTCCCCCGGGACTAGCGGGGACTCTAGCCAAAAACATTCAGTACTTC
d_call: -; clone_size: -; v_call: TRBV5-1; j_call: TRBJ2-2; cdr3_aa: CASSPTSWGTGELFF; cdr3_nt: TGCGCCAGCAGTCCTACCTCATGGGGCACCGGGGAGCTGTTTTTT
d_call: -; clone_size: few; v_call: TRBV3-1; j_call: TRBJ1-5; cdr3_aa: CASGGYGNQPQHF; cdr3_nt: TGTGCCAGCGGGGGGTACGGCAATCAGCCCCAGCATTTT
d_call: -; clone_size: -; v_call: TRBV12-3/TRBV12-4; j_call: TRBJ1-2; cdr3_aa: CASSLQASHYGHTF; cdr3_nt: TGTGCCAGCAGTTTACAGGCCTCTCACTATGGCCACACCTTC
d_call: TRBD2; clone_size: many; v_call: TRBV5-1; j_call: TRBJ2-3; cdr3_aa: CASTSGRGTDTQYF; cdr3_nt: TGCGCCAGCACTAGCGGGAGGGGGACAGATACGCAGTATTTT
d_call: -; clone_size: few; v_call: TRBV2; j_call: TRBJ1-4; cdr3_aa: CASSDIGGGEKLFF; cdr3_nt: TGTGCCAGCAGTGATATCGGGGGCGGGGAAAAACTGTTTTTT
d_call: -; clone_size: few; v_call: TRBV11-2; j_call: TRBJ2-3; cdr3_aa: CASSLVSGGKGTDTQYF; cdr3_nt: TGTGCCAGCAGCTTAGTATCGGGCGGGAAGGGGACAGATACGCAGTATTTT
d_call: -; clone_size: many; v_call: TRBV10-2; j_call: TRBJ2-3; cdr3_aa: CASSEFLEDSTDTQYF; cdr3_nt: TGCGCCAGCAGTGAGTTCCTAGAAGATAGCACAGATACGCAGTATTTT
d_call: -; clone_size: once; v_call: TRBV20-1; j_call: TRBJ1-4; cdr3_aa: CSARDQGKLFF; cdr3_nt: TGCAGTGCTAGAGATCAAGGAAAACTGTTTTTT
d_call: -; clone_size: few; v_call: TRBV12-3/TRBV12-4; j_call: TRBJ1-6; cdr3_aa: CASRPESSYNSPLHF; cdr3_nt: TGTGCCAGCAGGCCGGAGAGCTCCTATAATTCACCCCTCCACTTT